This TCR beta chain is from a study of blood T cell repertoires in COVID-19. On the study more broadly: The United States, Italy and Spain supplied acute and convalescent COVID-19 samples. PBMCs, B-cell-depleted T cells, or T cells provided the cDNA or gDNA that made up the material.

Original processing notes: Reference gene primer amplification yielded estimated nucleated cell counts. TCRdb's copy holds only in-frame clones and misses some; the assay was immunoSEQ multiplex PCR. V, J and clone size were drawn from that table, and D and trimming were deduced from the DNA. The repertoire holds under 300,000 clones, roughly 83% seen once, with over 4.5% in the top ten. CDR1 is LNHDA, CDR2 SQIVND, per germline (reference sequence). This CDR3 is 15 amino acids long. Losses at the gene ends were 3 bases for V and 0 bases for J; bases not matched to a gene: 2. The source is a man aged 55 to 69 who had recovered from COVID-19. The rearrangement links TRBV19 to TRBJ1-3, with 7 bases that match TRBD1. The sample taken for sequencing was peripheral blood. The CDR3 sequence is CASSMRTGSGNTIYF. The CDR3 bases are TGTGCCAGTAGTATGCGGACAGGCTCTGGAAACACCATATATTTT.